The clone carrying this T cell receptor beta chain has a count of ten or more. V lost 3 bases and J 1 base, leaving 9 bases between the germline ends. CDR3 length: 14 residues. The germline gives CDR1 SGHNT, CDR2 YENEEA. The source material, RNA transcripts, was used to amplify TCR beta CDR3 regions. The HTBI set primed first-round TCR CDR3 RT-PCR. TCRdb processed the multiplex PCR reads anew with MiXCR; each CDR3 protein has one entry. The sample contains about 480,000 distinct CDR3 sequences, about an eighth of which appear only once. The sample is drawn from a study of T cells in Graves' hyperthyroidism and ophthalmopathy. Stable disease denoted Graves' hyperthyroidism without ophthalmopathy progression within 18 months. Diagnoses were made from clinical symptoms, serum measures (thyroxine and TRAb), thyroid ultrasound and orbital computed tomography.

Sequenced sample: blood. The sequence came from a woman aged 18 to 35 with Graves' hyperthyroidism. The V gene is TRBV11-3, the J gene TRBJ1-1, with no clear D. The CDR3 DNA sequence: TGTGCCAGCAGCTTGGTGGGGTCGAACACTGAAGCTTTCTTT. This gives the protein CASSLVGSNTEAFF.